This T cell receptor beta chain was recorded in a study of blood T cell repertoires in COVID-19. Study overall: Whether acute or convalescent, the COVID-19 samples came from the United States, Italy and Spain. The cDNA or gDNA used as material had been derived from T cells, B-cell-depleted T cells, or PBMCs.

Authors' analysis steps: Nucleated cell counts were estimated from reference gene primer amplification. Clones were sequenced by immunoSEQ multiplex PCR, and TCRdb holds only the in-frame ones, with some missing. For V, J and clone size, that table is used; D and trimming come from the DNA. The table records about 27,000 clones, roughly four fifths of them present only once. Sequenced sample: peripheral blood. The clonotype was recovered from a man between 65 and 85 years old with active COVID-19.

CDR3 nucleotides: TGCGCCAGCAGCCCTTCAGGGACAGGGCCTGGCTACACCTTC. Translated: CASSPSGTGPGYTF. This chain uses TRBV5-1 with TRBJ1-2; 9 bases agree with TRBD1. After removal of 4 bases from V and 7 bases from J, the junction contained 8 bases not matched to a gene. The germline V gene has CDR1 SGHRS and CDR2 YFSETQ. CDR3 length: 14 amino acids. The full variable domain, rest sourced from reference TRBV5-1 and TRBJ1-2, is KAGVTQTPRYLIKTRGQQVTLSCSPISGHRSVSWYQQTPGQGLQFLFEYFSETQRNKGNFPGRFSGRQFSNSRSEMNVSTLELGDSALYLCASSPSGTGPGYTFGSGTRLTVV.